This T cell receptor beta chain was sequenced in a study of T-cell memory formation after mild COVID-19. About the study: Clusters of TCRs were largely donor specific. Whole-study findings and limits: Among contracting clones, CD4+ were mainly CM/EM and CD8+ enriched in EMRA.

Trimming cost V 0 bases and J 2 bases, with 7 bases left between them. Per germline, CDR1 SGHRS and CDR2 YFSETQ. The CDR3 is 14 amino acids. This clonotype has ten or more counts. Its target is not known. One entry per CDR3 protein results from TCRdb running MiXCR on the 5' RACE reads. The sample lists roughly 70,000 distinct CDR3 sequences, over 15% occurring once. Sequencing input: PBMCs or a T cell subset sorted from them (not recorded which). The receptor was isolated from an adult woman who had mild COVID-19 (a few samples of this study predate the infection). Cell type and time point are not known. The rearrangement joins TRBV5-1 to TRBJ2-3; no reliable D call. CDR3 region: CASSLAADTDTQYF. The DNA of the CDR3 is TGCGCCAGCAGCTTGGCCGCAGACACAGATACGCAGTATTTT.